Each of the 20 T cell receptor beta chains below was sequenced from the same sample in a study of human T cells and chemical hapten exposure. As for time point: patch test 1, 2 weeks after DPC sensitization. The sample's treatment: therapeutic diphenylcyclopropenone sensitization with weekly scalp DPC. TCRdb independently ran MiXCR on the RACE reads; one entry per CDR3 protein. The sample yields 150,000 to 200,000 distinct CDR3 sequences, more than 14% seen once. The sequencing here drew on whole blood, taken in connection with sensitization to the hapten diphenylcyclopropenone (DPC). These receptors were taken from a woman aged 25 to 39 with alopecia areata. Some clones in this sample may be carry-over from other donors' samples.

This chain uses TRBV28 with TRBJ2-3, with D possibly TRBD1 on 6 matching bases. Trimming took 6 bases from V and 3 from J, leaving 10 bases between them. Germline CDR1 MDHEN, CDR2 SYDVKM. This CDR3 has 13 residues. This CDR3 is CASRPTGTDTQYF. The CDR3 bases are TGTGCCAGCAGGCCCACAGGGACAGATACGCAGTATTTT.

The chain has TRBV7-9 and TRBJ2-1; D might be TRBD1 (6 bases). The V end was cut by 5 bases, the J end by 10 bases, with 21 bases between. CDR1 is SEHNR, CDR2 FQNEAQ, per germline (reference sequence). The CDR3 contains 15 residues. Here the CDR3 reads CASSPTGHPGREQFF. The CDR3 DNA follows: TGTGCCAGCAGCCCGACAGGCCACCCGGGTCGGGAGCAGTTCTTC.

The chain recombines TRBV20-1 with TRBJ1-1, with TRBD1 identical over 7 bases. This CDR3 comprises 15 residues. With 1 base clipped from V and 1 base from J, the junction kept 6 bases outside the gene matches. Germline CDR1 and CDR2: DFQATT and SNEGSKA (reference sequence). The CDR3 region is CSARGRDSQNTEAFF. Here the CDR3 DNA reads TGCAGTGCTAGAGGACGGGACAGCCAGAACACTGAAGCTTTCTTT.

This clonotype was counted ten times or more. The genes are TRBV4-1 and TRBJ2-3; tentatively, D is TRBD2 (6 bases). There are 14 residues in the CDR3. Trimming stripped 6 bases from V and 0 bases from J, with 10 bases between. From germline, CDR1 is MGHRA and CDR2 YSYEKL. The CDR3: CASRREESTDTQYF. The DNA for the CDR3 is TGCGCCAGCAGGAGGGAGGAAAGCACAGATACGCAGTATTTT.

This clonotype was observed a few times. V gene TRBV28 combines with J gene TRBJ1-1; D not certain. The V end lost 6 bases, the J end lost 3 bases, and 8 bases lay between the germline ends. Germline CDR1 MDHEN, CDR2 SYDVKM. The CDR3 has 12 residues. The DNA for the CDR3 is TGTGCCAGCAGCCTCCCCCACACTGAAGCTTTCTTT. Translation: CASSLPHTEAFF.

The V call is TRBV7-9, the J call TRBJ2-7, with a tentative D call TRBD1 (5 bases). This CDR3 comprises 13 residues. V lost 0 bases, J lost 6 bases, and 9 bases lay in between. CDR1 SEHNR and CDR2 FQNEAQ come from the germline V gene (reference sequence). CDR3 bases: TGTGCCAGCAGCTTAGCAGGGGCGAGCGAGCAGTACTTC. It yields the protein CASSLAGASEQYF. The full variable domain, in which reference TRBV7-9 and TRBJ2-7 provide the parts outside the CDR3, is DTGVSQNPRHKITKRGQNVTFRCDPISEHNRLYWYRQTLGQGPEFLTYFQNEAQLEKSRLLSDRFSAERPKGSFSTLEIQRTEQGDSAMYLCASSLAGASEQYFGPGTRLTVT.

This clonotype has ten or more counts. The rearrangement uses TRBV29-1 and TRBJ1-1; TRBD1 aligns across 8 bases. The CDR3 loop spans 13 amino acids. Germline lookup yields CDR1 SQVTM and CDR2 ANQGSEA. V shed 1 base and J 5 bases; nucleotides not matched to a gene: 3. CDR3 bases: TGCAGCGTTGAAGGACAGGGGAGAACTGAAGCTTTCTTT. Translation: CSVEGQGRTEAFF. The full variable domain, with the rest looked up from reference TRBV29-1 and TRBJ1-1, is SAVISQKPSRDICQRGTSLTIQCQVDSQVTMMFWYRQQPGQSLTLIATANQGSEATYESGFVIDKFPISRPNLTFSTLTVSNMSPEDSSIYLCSVEGQGRTEAFFGQGTRLTVV.

This clonotype has more than one count but fewer than ten. The chain carries TRBV4-2 and TRBJ1-2; 7 positions match TRBD1. From germline, CDR1 is LGHNA and CDR2 YNFKEQ. V was clipped by 0 bases and J by 4 bases; unmatched bases: 2. This CDR3 has 14 residues. The CDR3 DNA reads TGTGCCAGCAGCCAAGATGACAGGGCCTATGGCTACACCTTC. Amino acids: CASSQDDRAYGYTF.

The sample holds a few counts of this clonotype. The genes are TRBV6-2 or TRBV6-3 and TRBJ1-2; no clear D. The CDR3 sequence is 11 residues long. Looked up from germline, CDR1 is MNHEY and CDR2 is SVGEGT. Trimming cost V 4 bases and J 7 bases, with 7 bases left between them. The CDR3 is CASSFKGGYTF. The CDR3 DNA reads TGTGCCAGCAGTTTTAAAGGTGGCTACACCTTC.

This clonotype was found once. A read error may account for a junction end that differs from germline. The chain carries TRBV6-2 or TRBV6-3 and TRBJ2-3; D gene ambiguous. The CDR3 totals 17 residues. Germline CDR1 and CDR2: MNHEY and SVGEGT. CDR3 sequence (DNA): TGTACCAGCAGTTATAGATCTGATAGGGCTAGCACAGATACGCAGTATTTT. Protein: CTSSYRSDRASTDTQYF.

The chain uses TRBV7-6 and TRBJ2-7, with D unresolved. Trimming cost V 6 bases and J 5 bases, with 14 bases left between them. CDR1 is SGHVS, CDR2 FNYEAQ, per germline. The CDR3 is made up of 13 amino acids. CDR3 DNA: TGTGCCAGCAGGATAGGAGAATCCCACGAGCAGTACTTC. Translation gives CASRIGESHEQYF.

J is TRBJ2-2 and V is TRBV5-1; D is perhaps TRBD1 (5 bases). The germline V and J ends were trimmed by 7 bases and 4 bases, with 14 bases remaining between them. Germline assignment: CDR1 SGHRS and CDR2 YFSETQ. The CDR3 contains 14 residues. CDR3 coding DNA: TGCGCCAGCGATACAGGAACGCGCACCGGGGAGCTGTTTTTT. Translation gives CASDTGTRTGELFF.

This chain links TRBV7-6 with TRBJ2-7; 7 positions match TRBD1. The V gene's germline CDR1 is SGHVS and CDR2 FNYEAQ. V trimming: 3 bases; J trimming: 3 bases; junction bases outside the gene matches: 8. The CDR3 extends over 15 amino acids. CDR3 amino acids: CASSLDRDSDYEQYF. CDR3 coding DNA: TGTGCCAGCAGCTTGGACCGGGACAGCGACTACGAGCAGTACTTC.

This clonotype was recorded a few times. V usage is TRBV11-2 and J usage is TRBJ2-3; 8 positions match TRBD2. V lost 6 bases and J lost 5; bases outside the gene matches: 13. The CDR3 runs to 16 residues. Germline V gene data show CDR1 as SGHAT and CDR2 as FQNNGV. CDR3 nucleotide sequence: TGTGCCAGCAGACCAACCGGGAGGGCCCGGGTAGATACGCAGTATTTT. It specifies CASRPTGRARVDTQYF.

Ten or more counts support this clonotype. The chain is built from TRBV10-3 and TRBJ1-5; the D gene is possibly TRBD1 (6 bases). Between the trimmed V and J ends, which lost 4 bases and 1 base, there was a span of 8 bases. Germline assignment: CDR1 ENHRY and CDR2 SYGVKD. The length of the CDR3 is 14 residues. CDR3 coding DNA: TGTGCCATCAGTGGACAGGACAGCAATCAGCCCCAGCATTTT. It translates to CAISGQDSNQPQHF.

This clonotype was seen at least ten times. The rearrangement links TRBV29-1 to TRBJ2-3; the D is unclear. This CDR3 comprises 14 residues. Germline lookup yields CDR1 SQVTM and CDR2 ANQGSEA. Trimming took 6 bases from V and 0 from J, leaving 13 bases between them. The CDR3 DNA reads TGCAGCGTCTCGGACGGATCTAGCACAGATACGCAGTATTTT. Its translation: CSVSDGSSTDTQYF.

Only a few counts were recorded for this clonotype. Here the CDR3 DNA reads TGCGCCAGCAGTTACGCAAGGGGCACCGGGGAGCTGTTTTTT. It yields the protein CASSYARGTGELFF. This chain uses TRBV5-1 with TRBJ2-2; D perhaps matches TRBD1 (5 bases). The V gene lost 5 bases and the J gene lost 4 bases, with 12 bases spanning the gap. Germline V CDR1 and CDR2: SGHRS, YFSETQ. The CDR3 is 14 amino acids.

The chain has TRBV27 and TRBJ2-7; D is unclear. The germline V gene has CDR1 MNHEY and CDR2 SMNVEV (reference sequence). The CDR3 is made up of 16 amino acids. The V end lost 2 bases, the J end lost 3 bases, and 17 bases lay between the germline ends. The CDR3 here is CASSLSGRLDIYEQYF. The CDR3 coding sequence is TGTGCCAGCAGTTTAAGTGGCAGGTTGGATATCTACGAGCAGTACTTC.

Notes on this clonotype: Germline is not matched at one junction end, which may reflect a read error. This chain uses TRBV7-6 with TRBJ1-1; TRBD1 agrees at 12 bases. CDR1 and CDR2 (germline): SGHVS, FNYEAQ. The CDR3 consists of 17 residues. The CDR3 spells CTSSLVGTGGAGTEAFF. The CDR3 nucleotides read TGTACCAGCAGCTTAGTGGGGACAGGGGGCGCGGGGACTGAAGCTTTCTTT.

The CDR3 is CASSFQRGAYGEQFF. Written as DNA, the CDR3 is TGTGCCAGCAGCTTTCAGCGGGGGGCCTACGGTGAGCAGTTCTTC. The chain recombines TRBV7-3 with TRBJ2-1; 9 nucleotides agree with TRBD2. There are 15 residues in the CDR3. Germline V gives CDR1 SGHTA, CDR2 FQGTGA. V dropped 3 bases and J dropped 9; count of bases not matched to a gene: 9.